The table lists the clone carrying this T cell receptor beta chain with a few counts. Its specificity is unknown. Sorting that relied on CD45RO/CCR7/CD25/CD127/CD95/CD27 yielded CD4+ naive, central memory, regulatory and stem cell-like memory cells. This specimen comes from a study of beta chain features in type 1 diabetes. Study results and caveats: Researchers caution that PCR might favor shorter templates, equally among patients and controls.

V was trimmed by 5 bases and J by 6 bases, leaving 8 bases between them. Germline V gene lookup returns CDR1 SQVTM and CDR2 ANQGSEA. This CDR3 is 10 amino acids long. Sequenced material consisted of expressed TCRB transcripts (all of the isolated RNA was reverse transcribed). Here immunoSEQ multiplex PCR was the method, and the copy in TCRdb shows in-frame clones only, minus some. The data contain 900,000 or so clones, roughly 15% of them singletons. The clonotype comes from a young woman in good health. The gene calls are TRBV29-1 and TRBJ2-7; D unclear. Specimen: naive CD4+ T cells from blood. The CDR3: CSVKDPEQYF. DNA of the CDR3: TGCAGCGTTAAGGACCCCGAGCAGTACTTC.